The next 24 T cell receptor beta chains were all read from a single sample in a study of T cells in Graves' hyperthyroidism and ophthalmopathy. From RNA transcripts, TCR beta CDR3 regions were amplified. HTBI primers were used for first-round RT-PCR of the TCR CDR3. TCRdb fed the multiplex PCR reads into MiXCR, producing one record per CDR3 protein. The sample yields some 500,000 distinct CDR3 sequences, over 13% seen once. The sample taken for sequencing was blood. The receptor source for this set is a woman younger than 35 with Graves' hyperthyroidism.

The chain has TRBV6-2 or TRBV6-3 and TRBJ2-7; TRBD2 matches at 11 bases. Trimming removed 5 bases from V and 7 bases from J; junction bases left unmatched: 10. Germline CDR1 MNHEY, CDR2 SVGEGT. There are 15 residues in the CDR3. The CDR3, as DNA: TGTGCCAGCAGTCCCTTAGCGGGAGGGCCGGGGGAGCAGTACTTC. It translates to CASSPLAGGPGEQYF.

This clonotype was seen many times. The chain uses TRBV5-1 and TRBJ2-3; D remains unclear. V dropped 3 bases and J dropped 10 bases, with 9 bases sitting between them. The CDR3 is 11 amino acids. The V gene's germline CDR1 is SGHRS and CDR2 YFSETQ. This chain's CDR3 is CASSSRGAQYF. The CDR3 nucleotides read TGCGCCAGCAGCTCACGTGGGGCGCAGTATTTT. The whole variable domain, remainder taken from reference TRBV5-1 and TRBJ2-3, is KAGVTQTPRYLIKTRGQQVTLSCSPISGHRSVSWYQQTPGQGLQFLFEYFSETQRNKGNFPGRFSGRQFSNSRSEMNVSTLELGDSALYLCASSSRGAQYFGPGTRLTVL.

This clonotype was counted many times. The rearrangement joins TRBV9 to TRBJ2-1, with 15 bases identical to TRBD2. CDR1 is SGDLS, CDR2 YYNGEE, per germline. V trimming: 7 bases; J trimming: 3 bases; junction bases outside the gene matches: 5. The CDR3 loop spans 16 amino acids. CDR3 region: CASGLAGGPGYNEQFF. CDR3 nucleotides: TGTGCCAGCGGACTAGCGGGAGGGCCTGGCTACAATGAGCAGTTCTTC.

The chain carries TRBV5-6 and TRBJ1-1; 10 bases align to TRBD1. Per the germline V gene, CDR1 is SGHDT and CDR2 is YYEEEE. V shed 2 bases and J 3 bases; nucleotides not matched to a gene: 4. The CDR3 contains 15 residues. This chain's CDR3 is CASSLPGTGDTEAFF. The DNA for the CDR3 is TGTGCCAGCAGCTTACCCGGGACAGGGGACACTGAAGCTTTCTTT.

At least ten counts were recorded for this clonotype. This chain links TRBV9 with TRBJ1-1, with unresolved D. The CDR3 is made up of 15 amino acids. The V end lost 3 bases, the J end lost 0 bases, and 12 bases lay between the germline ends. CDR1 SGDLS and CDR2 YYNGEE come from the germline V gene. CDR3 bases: TGTGCCAGCAGCGGAAGGACGGCTTTGAACACTGAAGCTTTCTTT. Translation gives CASSGRTALNTEAFF.

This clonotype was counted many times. CDR3 in DNA: TGTGCCAGCAGTGAGGACCTACAGGGTCCAAGAGCTTTCTTT. Its protein product is CASSEDLQGPRAFF. This sequence joins TRBV6-1 and TRBJ1-1; the D gene is possibly TRBD1 (6 bases). Germline lookup yields CDR1 MNHNS and CDR2 SASEGT. V lost 3 bases, J lost 10 bases, and 18 bases lay in between. CDR3 length equals 14 residues.

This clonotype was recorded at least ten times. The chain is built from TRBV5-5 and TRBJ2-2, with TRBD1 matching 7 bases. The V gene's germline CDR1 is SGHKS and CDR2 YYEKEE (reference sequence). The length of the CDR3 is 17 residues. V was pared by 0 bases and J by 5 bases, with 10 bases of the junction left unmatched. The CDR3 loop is CASSLDETGRVTGELFF. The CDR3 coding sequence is TGTGCCAGCAGCTTGGATGAGACAGGGAGAGTAACCGGGGAGCTGTTTTTT.

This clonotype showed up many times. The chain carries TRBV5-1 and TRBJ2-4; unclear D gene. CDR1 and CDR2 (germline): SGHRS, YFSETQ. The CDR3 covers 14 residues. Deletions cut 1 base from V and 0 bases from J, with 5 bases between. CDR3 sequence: CASSLRPAKNIQYF. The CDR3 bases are TGCGCCAGCAGCTTGCGACCAGCCAAAAACATTCAGTACTTC. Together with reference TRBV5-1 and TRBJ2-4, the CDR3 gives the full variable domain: KAGVTQTPRYLIKTRGQQVTLSCSPISGHRSVSWYQQTPGQGLQFLFEYFSETQRNKGNFPGRFSGRQFSNSRSEMNVSTLELGDSALYLCASSLRPAKNIQYFGAGTRLSVL.

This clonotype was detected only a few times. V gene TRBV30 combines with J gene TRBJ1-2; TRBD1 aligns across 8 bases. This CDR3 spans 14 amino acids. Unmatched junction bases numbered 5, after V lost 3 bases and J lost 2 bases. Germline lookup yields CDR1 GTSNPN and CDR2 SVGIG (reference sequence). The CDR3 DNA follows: TGTGCCTGGAGGCCGGACAGGGTAAACTATGGCTACACCTTC. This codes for CAWRPDRVNYGYTF.

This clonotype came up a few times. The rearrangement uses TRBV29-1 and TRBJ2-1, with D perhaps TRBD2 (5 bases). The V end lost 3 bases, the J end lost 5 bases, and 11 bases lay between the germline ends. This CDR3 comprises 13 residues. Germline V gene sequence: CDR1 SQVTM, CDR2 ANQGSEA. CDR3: CSVERATDNEQFF. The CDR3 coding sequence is TGCAGCGTTGAGCGGGCAACTGACAATGAGCAGTTCTTC.

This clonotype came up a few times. DNA for the CDR3: TGTGCCAGCAGACCCCAGGAGCGGGCGGGGGAAAAACTGTTTTTT. This translates into CASRPQERAGEKLFF. V and J are TRBV28 and TRBJ1-4; unclear D gene. Germline assignment: CDR1 MDHEN and CDR2 SYDVKM. This CDR3 is 15 amino acids long. Trimming took off 6 bases at V and 8 bases at J, with 19 bases between the two ends.

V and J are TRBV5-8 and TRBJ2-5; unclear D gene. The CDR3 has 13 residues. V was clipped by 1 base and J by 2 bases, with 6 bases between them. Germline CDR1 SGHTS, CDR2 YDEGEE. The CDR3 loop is CASSLTNQETQYF. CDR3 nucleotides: TGTGCCAGCAGCTTGACTAATCAAGAGACCCAGTACTTC.

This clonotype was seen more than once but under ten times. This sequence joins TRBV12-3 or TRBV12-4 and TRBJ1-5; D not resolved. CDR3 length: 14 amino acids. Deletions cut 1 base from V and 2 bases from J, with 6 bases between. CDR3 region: CASSLEARNQPQHF. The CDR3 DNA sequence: TGTGCCAGCAGTTTAGAAGCCCGCAATCAGCCCCAGCATTTT.

The CDR3 coding sequence is TGCAGTGCTAGCCCCGACAGGGGGTTCCCTAATAGCACAGATACGCAGTATTTT. This translates into CSASPDRGFPNSTDTQYF. The chain combines TRBV20-1 with TRBJ2-3, with 9 bases lining up with TRBD1. Germline V lookup: CDR1 DFQATT, CDR2 SNEGSKA (reference sequence). With V trimmed by 3 bases and J by 0 bases, 13 bases remained unmatched. CDR3 length equals 18 residues.

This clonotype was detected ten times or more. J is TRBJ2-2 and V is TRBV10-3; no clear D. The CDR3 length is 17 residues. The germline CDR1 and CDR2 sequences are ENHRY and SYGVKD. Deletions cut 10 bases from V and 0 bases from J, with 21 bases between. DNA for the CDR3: TGTGCCACCTCGCAGCCACGAGCGCGCGCGAACACCGGGGAGCTGTTTTTT. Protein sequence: CATSQPRARANTGELFF.

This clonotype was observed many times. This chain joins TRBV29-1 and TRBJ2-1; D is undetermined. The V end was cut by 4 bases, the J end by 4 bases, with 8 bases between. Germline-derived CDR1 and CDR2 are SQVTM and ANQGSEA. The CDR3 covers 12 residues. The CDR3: CSVVTTYNEQFF. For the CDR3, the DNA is TGCAGCGTTGTTACTACGTACAATGAGCAGTTCTTC.

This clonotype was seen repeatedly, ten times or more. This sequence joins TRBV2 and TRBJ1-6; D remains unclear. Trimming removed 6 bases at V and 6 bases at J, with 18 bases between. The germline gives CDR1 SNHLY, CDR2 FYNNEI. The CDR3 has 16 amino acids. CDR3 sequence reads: CASSANTPRFNSPLHF. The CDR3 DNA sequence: TGTGCCAGCAGCGCTAACACCCCACGTTTTAATTCACCCCTCCACTTT. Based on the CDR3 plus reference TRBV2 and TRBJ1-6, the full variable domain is EPEVTQTPSHQVTQMGQEVILRCVPISNHLYFYWYRQILGQKVEFLVSFYNNEISEKSEIFDDQFSVERPDGSNFTLKIRSTKLEDSAMYFCASSANTPRFNSPLHFGNGTRLTVT.

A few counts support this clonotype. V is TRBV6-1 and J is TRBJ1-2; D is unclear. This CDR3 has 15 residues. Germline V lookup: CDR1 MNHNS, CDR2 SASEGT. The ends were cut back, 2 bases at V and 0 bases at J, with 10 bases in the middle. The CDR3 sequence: CASSEHSGANYGYTF. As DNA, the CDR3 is TGTGCCAGCAGTGAACACAGCGGCGCTAACTATGGCTACACCTTC.

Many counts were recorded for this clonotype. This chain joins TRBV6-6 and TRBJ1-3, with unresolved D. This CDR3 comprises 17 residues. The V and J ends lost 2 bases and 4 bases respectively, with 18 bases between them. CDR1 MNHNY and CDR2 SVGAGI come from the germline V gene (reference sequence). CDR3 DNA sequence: TGTGCCAGCAGTTACGATTTCCCGGATCTCGGGGGAAACACCATATATTTT. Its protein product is CASSYDFPDLGGNTIYF.

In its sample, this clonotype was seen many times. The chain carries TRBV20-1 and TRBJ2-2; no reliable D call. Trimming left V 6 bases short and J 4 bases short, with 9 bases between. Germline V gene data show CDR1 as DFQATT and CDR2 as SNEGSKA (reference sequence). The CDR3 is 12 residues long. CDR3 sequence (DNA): TGCAGTGCCGTGTGGTCCACCGGGGAGCTGTTTTTT. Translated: CSAVWSTGELFF.

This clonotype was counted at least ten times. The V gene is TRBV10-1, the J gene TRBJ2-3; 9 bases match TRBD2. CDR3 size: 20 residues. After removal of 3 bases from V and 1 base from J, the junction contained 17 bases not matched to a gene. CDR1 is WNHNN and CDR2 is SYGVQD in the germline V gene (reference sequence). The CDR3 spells CASSESKLTTLAGRTDTQYF. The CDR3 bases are TGCGCCAGCAGTGAATCTAAGCTTACTACGCTAGCGGGACGCACAGATACGCAGTATTTT.

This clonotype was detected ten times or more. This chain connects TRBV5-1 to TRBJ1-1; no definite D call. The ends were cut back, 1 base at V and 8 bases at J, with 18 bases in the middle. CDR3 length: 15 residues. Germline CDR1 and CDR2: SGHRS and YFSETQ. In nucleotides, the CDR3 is TGCGCCAGCAGCTTGAATCCGTCGTTGGGCAGAGAAGCTTTCTTT. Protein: CASSLNPSLGREAFF. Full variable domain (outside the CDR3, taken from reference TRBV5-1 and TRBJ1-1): KAGVTQTPRYLIKTRGQQVTLSCSPISGHRSVSWYQQTPGQGLQFLFEYFSETQRNKGNFPGRFSGRQFSNSRSEMNVSTLELGDSALYLCASSLNPSLGREAFFGQGTRLTVV.

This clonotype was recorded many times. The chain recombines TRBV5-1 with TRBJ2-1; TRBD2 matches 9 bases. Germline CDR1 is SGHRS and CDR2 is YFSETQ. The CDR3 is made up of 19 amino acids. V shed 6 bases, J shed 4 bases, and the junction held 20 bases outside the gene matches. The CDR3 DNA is TGCGCCAGCACCCCCTTGGTTTTAAATAGCGGGAGCTTATACAATGAGCAGTTCTTC. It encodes CASTPLVLNSGSLYNEQFF.

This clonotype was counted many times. This chain's CDR3 is CASRQLAGGRNEQFF. In DNA form, the CDR3 reads TGTGCCAGCAGACAACTAGCGGGAGGGCGAAATGAGCAGTTCTTC. V usage is TRBV6-1 and J usage is TRBJ2-1; 13 bases fit TRBD2. Germline lookup yields CDR1 MNHNS and CDR2 SASEGT. The trim removed 6 bases at V and 7 bases at J, leaving 6 bases unmatched. CDR3 length equals 15 residues.